This TCR beta chain stems from a study of T cell responses to AZD1222 COVID-19 vaccine (dated by TCRdb to the early 2020s). Context from the whole study: AZD1222 recipients with second doses at about 4 weeks or about 12 weeks were pooled, because spike-specific TCR depth and breadth did not differ between schedules. Enrollment into the trials was organized by age into subgroups of 18-55, 56-69 and 70-plus years, and those subgroups contained approximately 150, 30 and 60 TCR-sequenced participants, respectively. TCR sequencing was performed for about 250 trial participants, of whom about 200 were given two doses of AZD1222 and roughly 25 were given two doses of MenACWY control vaccine.

The CDR3 regions of human TCRbeta chains were analyzed by immunosequencing. Concerning the study's data processing: Repertoire TCRs were checked for matches against a reference library of SARS-CoV-2-specific TCRs that had been generated using the MIRA antigen-specificity platform. Breadth was defined as the fraction of unique TCRs that were SARS-CoV-2-associated, and depth was defined as the fraction of total T cells that were SARS-CoV-2-associated. Using the MIRA data, each spike-specific TCR was mapped to the spike region that the TCR reacts to and placed in a CD4 or CD8 class. Log10-transformed breadth and depth values were compared by one-way ANOVA with Sidak's multiple comparisons tests. TCRdb mirrors the immuneACCESS table, restricted to in-frame sequences. Some clones are absent from its copies; in checked studies, under half trace to an unresolved V gene, and the reason for the others is unknown. The V and J calls and clone size were taken over from that table, and D and trimming were inferred from the DNA. In all, the sample holds about 160,000 clones, and over 80% of those were seen once. Over 1.5% of the sample goes to the ten largest clones.

Findings and caveats that apply to the study as a whole: In the small 56-69-year group, the increase in depth fell short of significance, most likely because of low power. Because no samples from the day 14 peak response were available, repertoires could be characterized only after the peak T cell response. Reportedly, almost half of the unique spike-specific TCRs recognized epitopes lying outside the regions that are mutated in the B.1.351 and B.1.1.7 variants. Participants were mostly white British, with more females than males. The authors suggested clonal diversity may have been underestimated. Spike-specific TCR breadth and depth rose significantly after two AZD1222 doses compared with day 0 and with MenACWY recipients. Only five or six AZD1222 recipients were SARS-CoV-2 seropositive at baseline, limiting conclusions about previously exposed vaccinees. The whole spike protein was spanned by vaccine-associated CD4 TCRs, and dominant responses were seen in regions 160-218 and 743-854.

Points on this clone: Its binding antigen is unknown. Nothing much larger sits one base from this clone, and base qualities are not available.

Relative to germline, V is 4 bases shorter and J is 6 bases shorter, with 8 bases between their ends. The germline V gene gives CDR1 as MGHRA and CDR2 as YSYEKL. Taken from cysteine to phenylalanine, the CDR3 has 12 residues. Here the CDR3 DNA is all that survives: 36 bases in frame from base 1. Per the publication, the time point label means: baseline before first vaccination. The vaccinee samples were drawn from two UK trials, COV001 and COV002, one of which was a single-blind randomized controlled phase 2/3 trial testing AZD1222 (ChAdOx1 nCoV-19) in healthy adults. For TCRbeta chain sequencing, PBMC samples were collected from trial participants at day 0 and at day 28 after the second dose.

This clonotype originated in an adult in good health. The chain links TRBV4-1 with TRBJ2-3, and the D gene may be TRBD2, 6 bases matching. The sample was peripheral blood, taken on day 0 of AZD1222 vaccination. Read as DNA, the sequence is TGCGCCAGCAGCCCAAGCGGGGATACGCAGTATTTT. Translated, this is CASSPSGDTQYF.